This is a list of T cell receptor beta chains from one sample in a study of blood T cell repertoires in COVID-19. The method was immunoSEQ multiplex PCR; TCRdb's version includes in-frame clones alone and lacks a portion of them. The profile shows about 180,000 clones, 86% of them singletons. The sequencing input was PBMCs or T cells enriched from blood (not recorded which). These receptors came from a woman aged 30 to 39 who had recovered from COVID-19. Each CDR3 is given with its conserved first and last residue. The D gene is left open where the match is weak. Size tells how often a clone was seen (once, few, many) or the class of an expanded clone, and some rows leave it out.

clone size: -
D gene: TRBD1
V gene: TRBV11-1
J gene: TRBJ1-2
CDR3 protein: CASSFGGTGGTF
CDR3 DNA: TGTGCCAGCAGCTTTGGAGGGACAGGCGGCACCTTC

clone size: -
D gene: TRBD1
V gene: TRBV28
J gene: TRBJ1-1
CDR3 protein: CASSSTGGNTEAFF
CDR3 DNA: TGTGCCAGCAGTTCGACAGGGGGGAACACTGAAGCTTTCTTT

clone size: once
D gene: TRBD1
V gene: TRBV6-5
J gene: TRBJ1-6
CDR3 protein: CASSQTGRLGSPLHF
CDR3 DNA: TGTGCCAGCAGTCAGACAGGGAGACTTGGTTCACCCCTCCACTTT

clone size: few
D gene: TRBD1
V gene: TRBV3-1/TRBV3-2
J gene: TRBJ2-7
CDR3 protein: CASSLPGQGGNEQYF
CDR3 DNA: TGTGCCAGCAGCCTACCGGGACAGGGGGGCAACGAGCAGTACTTC

clone size: -
D gene: -
V gene: TRBV11-3
J gene: TRBJ2-4
CDR3 protein: CASSFGRGDIQYF
CDR3 DNA: TGTGCCAGCAGCTTTGGGAGGGGGGACATTCAGTACTTC

clone size: -
D gene: -
V gene: TRBV5-4
J gene: TRBJ2-1
CDR3 protein: CASSPDYGVGEQFF
CDR3 DNA: TGTGCCAGCAGCCCCGACTACGGGGTGGGTGAGCAGTTCTTC

clone size: once
D gene: TRBD2
V gene: TRBV5-4
J gene: TRBJ2-3
CDR3 protein: CASSRRLAGGSTDTQYF
CDR3 DNA: TGTGCCAGCAGCCGCAGACTAGCGGGAGGGAGCACAGATACGCAGTATTTT

clone size: -
D gene: -
V gene: TRBV4-2
J gene: TRBJ2-3
CDR3 protein: CASSQDWTADTQYF
CDR3 DNA: TGTGCCAGCAGCCAAGACTGGACTGCAGATACGCAGTATTTT

clone size: -
D gene: TRBD2
V gene: TRBV19
J gene: TRBJ2-7
CDR3 protein: CASSGGTSGRWYEQYF
CDR3 DNA: TGTGCCAGTAGTGGCGGGACTAGCGGGAGGTGGTACGAGCAGTACTTC

clone size: -
D gene: -
V gene: TRBV5-6
J gene: TRBJ1-2
CDR3 protein: CASSTRATVSYGYTF
CDR3 DNA: TGTGCCAGCAGCACAAGGGCGACAGTCAGCTATGGCTACACCTTC

clone size: -
D gene: TRBD1
V gene: TRBV19
J gene: TRBJ1-2
CDR3 protein: CASNTGGAVGRGYTF
CDR3 DNA: TGTGCCAGTAACACAGGGGGCGCAGTTGGTCGTGGCTACACCTTC

clone size: -
D gene: TRBD2
V gene: TRBV4-1
J gene: TRBJ2-3
CDR3 protein: CASSITGTSIDTQYF
CDR3 DNA: TGCGCCAGCAGCATAACCGGGACTAGCATTGATACGCAGTATTTT

clone size: -
D gene: -
V gene: TRBV6-5
J gene: TRBJ1-5
CDR3 protein: CASSYSTGGNQPQHF
CDR3 DNA: TGTGCCAGCAGTTACTCGACCGGGGGCAATCAGCCCCAGCATTTT

clone size: once
D gene: -
V gene: TRBV11-2
J gene: TRBJ2-7
CDR3 protein: CASSGGQGTLGEQYF
CDR3 DNA: TGTGCCAGCAGCGGGGGCCAGGGTACTCTCGGCGAGCAGTACTTC

clone size: once
D gene: -
V gene: TRBV3-1/TRBV3-2
J gene: TRBJ2-5
CDR3 protein: CASRQTSGRETQYF
CDR3 DNA: TGTGCCAGCAGGCAAACATCTGGGAGGGAGACCCAGTACTTC

clone size: -
D gene: -
V gene: TRBV28
J gene: TRBJ1-2
CDR3 protein: CASSLYADYGYTF
CDR3 DNA: TGTGCCAGCAGTTTATATGCGGACTATGGCTACACCTTC

clone size: -
D gene: -
V gene: TRBV10-2
J gene: TRBJ2-3
CDR3 protein: CASSILRSTDTQYF
CDR3 DNA: TGCGCCAGCAGTATACTAAGGAGCACAGATACGCAGTATTTT

clone size: -
D gene: TRBD2
V gene: TRBV7-9
J gene: TRBJ2-5
CDR3 protein: CASSLGRSLAGGLSETQYF
CDR3 DNA: TGTGCCAGCAGCTTAGGTCGGTCTCTAGCGGGAGGATTATCAGAGACCCAGTACTTC

clone size: -
D gene: TRBD1
V gene: TRBV28
J gene: TRBJ2-5
CDR3 protein: CASSSLVGTGPSETQYF
CDR3 DNA: TGTGCCAGCAGTTCGCTCGTTGGGACAGGGCCCTCAGAGACCCAGTACTTC

clone size: -
D gene: TRBD2
V gene: TRBV19
J gene: TRBJ2-4
CDR3 protein: CASSGLAGGVLAKNIQYF
CDR3 DNA: TGTGCCAGTAGCGGTCTAGCGGGTGGGGTCTTGGCCAAAAACATTCAGTACTTC

clone size: -
D gene: TRBD2
V gene: TRBV6-4
J gene: TRBJ2-1
CDR3 protein: CASSHLTSGRAGLSNEQFF
CDR3 DNA: TGTGCCAGCAGCCACCTGACTAGCGGGAGGGCCGGGCTTTCCAATGAGCAGTTCTTC

clone size: -
D gene: TRBD2
V gene: TRBV14
J gene: TRBJ2-1
CDR3 protein: CASSRAGVYNEQFF
CDR3 DNA: TGTGCCAGCAGCCGGGCGGGAGTCTACAATGAGCAGTTCTTC

clone size: -
D gene: -
V gene: TRBV9
J gene: TRBJ1-3
CDR3 protein: CASSVLSTGISGNTIYF
CDR3 DNA: TGTGCCAGCAGCGTATTAAGTACAGGGATAAGTGGAAACACCATATATTTT

clone size: few
D gene: TRBD1
V gene: TRBV7-9
J gene: TRBJ1-5
CDR3 protein: CAPPGFRGPSNQPQHF
CDR3 DNA: TGTGCCCCCCCTGGGTTTAGGGGGCCTAGCAATCAGCCCCAGCATTTT

clone size: -
D gene: TRBD1
V gene: TRBV27
J gene: TRBJ1-4
CDR3 protein: CASSGRTGGYEKLFF
CDR3 DNA: TGTGCCAGCAGTGGGAGGACAGGGGGATATGAAAAACTGTTTTTT

clone size: -
D gene: TRBD1
V gene: TRBV5-4
J gene: TRBJ1-2
CDR3 protein: CASSPADRDYGYTF
CDR3 DNA: TGTGCCAGCAGCCCAGCCGACAGGGACTATGGCTACACCTTC

clone size: -
D gene: -
V gene: TRBV12-3/TRBV12-4
J gene: TRBJ1-3
CDR3 protein: CASSLQGNTIYF
CDR3 DNA: TGTGCCAGCAGTTTACAAGGAAACACCATATATTTT

clone size: -
D gene: TRBD1
V gene: TRBV6-5
J gene: TRBJ2-5
CDR3 protein: CASSNRQGQETQYF
CDR3 DNA: TGTGCCAGCAGCAACAGACAGGGGCAGGAGACCCAGTACTTC

clone size: -
D gene: TRBD1
V gene: TRBV20-1
J gene: TRBJ2-7
CDR3 protein: CSASMDRGYEQYF
CDR3 DNA: TGCAGTGCTAGTATGGACAGGGGCTACGAGCAGTACTTC

clone size: -
D gene: -
V gene: TRBV3-1/TRBV3-2
J gene: TRBJ1-5
CDR3 protein: CASSQGTRNQPQHF
CDR3 DNA: TGTGCCAGCAGCCAAGGGACAAGAAATCAGCCCCAGCATTTT

clone size: -
D gene: TRBD2
V gene: TRBV6-6
J gene: TRBJ2-1
CDR3 protein: CASRETSVYNEQFF
CDR3 DNA: TGTGCCAGCAGGGAGACTAGCGTTTACAATGAGCAGTTCTTC

clone size: -
D gene: -
V gene: TRBV10-1
J gene: TRBJ1-1
CDR3 protein: CASSDYRNKMNTEAFF
CDR3 DNA: TGCGCCAGCAGTGATTACAGGAATAAAATGAACACTGAAGCTTTCTTT

clone size: -
D gene: -
V gene: TRBV18
J gene: TRBJ1-1
CDR3 protein: CASSPGGGPRNTEAFF
CDR3 DNA: TGTGCCAGCTCACCAGGGGGGGGACCCAGGAACACTGAAGCTTTCTTT

clone size: -
D gene: TRBD1
V gene: TRBV24-1
J gene: TRBJ2-5
CDR3 protein: CATSDGTGAGETQYF
CDR3 DNA: TGTGCCACCAGTGACGGGACAGGGGCAGGGGAGACCCAGTACTTC

clone size: -
D gene: TRBD2
V gene: TRBV2
J gene: TRBJ2-2
CDR3 protein: CASSVSSGRAGELFF
CDR3 DNA: TGTGCCAGCAGTGTTTCATCAGGGAGGGCCGGGGAGCTGTTTTTT

clone size: -
D gene: -
V gene: TRBV18
J gene: TRBJ2-4
CDR3 protein: CASSPPTALHKNIQYF
CDR3 DNA: TGTGCCAGCTCACCACCGACAGCCTTGCACAAAAACATTCAGTACTTC

clone size: -
D gene: TRBD1
V gene: TRBV18
J gene: TRBJ1-1
CDR3 protein: CASSQYRDRGTEAFF
CDR3 DNA: TGTGCCAGCTCTCAATACCGGGACAGGGGCACTGAAGCTTTCTTT

clone size: -
D gene: -
V gene: TRBV28
J gene: TRBJ2-3
CDR3 protein: CASSFEETSTDTQYF
CDR3 DNA: TGTGCCAGCAGTTTTGAAGAGACTAGCACAGATACGCAGTATTTT

clone size: -
D gene: -
V gene: TRBV29-1
J gene: TRBJ2-5
CDR3 protein: CSVSDGEGTQYF
CDR3 DNA: TGCAGCGTCTCTGACGGGGAAGGGACCCAGTACTTC

clone size: -
D gene: -
V gene: TRBV28
J gene: TRBJ1-5
CDR3 protein: CASSLGSLYNQPQHF
CDR3 DNA: TGTGCCAGCAGTTTGGGCAGCCTATACAATCAGCCCCAGCATTTT

clone size: -
D gene: TRBD1
V gene: TRBV6-5
J gene: TRBJ1-2
CDR3 protein: CASSPDRGSSYGYTF
CDR3 DNA: TGTGCCAGCAGTCCCGACAGGGGGTCGAGCTATGGCTACACCTTC

clone size: -
D gene: TRBD1
V gene: TRBV5-4
J gene: TRBJ1-4
CDR3 protein: CASSSPGQGNEKLFF
CDR3 DNA: TGTGCCAGCAGCTCTCCGGGACAGGGGAATGAAAAACTGTTTTTT

clone size: -
D gene: -
V gene: TRBV9
J gene: TRBJ2-7
CDR3 protein: CASSVAAGHSYEQYF
CDR3 DNA: TGTGCCAGCAGCGTAGCGGCGGGCCACTCCTACGAGCAGTACTTC

clone size: -
D gene: -
V gene: TRBV12-3/TRBV12-4
J gene: TRBJ2-7
CDR3 protein: CATGEGERYEQYF
CDR3 DNA: TGTGCCACAGGCGAGGGCGAACGCTACGAGCAGTACTTC

clone size: -
D gene: -
V gene: TRBV7-9
J gene: TRBJ2-3
CDR3 protein: CASSMTGDHTDTQYF
CDR3 DNA: TGTGCCAGCAGCATGACAGGAGACCACACAGATACGCAGTATTTT

clone size: -
D gene: -
V gene: TRBV5-1
J gene: TRBJ2-2
CDR3 protein: CASSLYPAPRTGELFF
CDR3 DNA: TGCGCCAGCAGCTTGTACCCAGCCCCGAGGACCGGGGAGCTGTTTTTT

clone size: -
D gene: TRBD2
V gene: TRBV9
J gene: TRBJ2-7
CDR3 protein: CASSVDGGTRTYEQYF
CDR3 DNA: TGTGCCAGCAGCGTAGACGGCGGGACTAGAACCTACGAGCAGTACTTC

clone size: -
D gene: TRBD1
V gene: TRBV11-2
J gene: TRBJ2-2
CDR3 protein: CASSFQGALNTGELFF
CDR3 DNA: TGTGCCAGCAGCTTTCAGGGGGCCCTGAACACCGGGGAGCTGTTTTTT

clone size: -
D gene: TRBD2
V gene: TRBV19
J gene: TRBJ2-7
CDR3 protein: CASRRAGGSYEQYF
CDR3 DNA: TGTGCCAGTAGAAGGGCGGGAGGCTCCTACGAGCAGTACTTC

clone size: -
D gene: TRBD2
V gene: TRBV24-1
J gene: TRBJ2-1
CDR3 protein: CATNTGTSGVREQFF
CDR3 DNA: TGTGCCACTAATACCGGGACTAGCGGCGTCCGTGAGCAGTTCTTC

clone size: -
D gene: -
V gene: TRBV6-4
J gene: TRBJ2-5
CDR3 protein: CASSDSIALGTQYF
CDR3 DNA: TGTGCCAGCAGTGACTCTATAGCTCTGGGGACCCAGTACTTC

clone size: -
D gene: TRBD2
V gene: TRBV9
J gene: TRBJ2-3
CDR3 protein: CASKGGRSTDTQYF
CDR3 DNA: TGTGCCAGCAAGGGCGGGAGGAGCACAGATACGCAGTATTTT

clone size: -
D gene: -
V gene: TRBV19
J gene: TRBJ1-5
CDR3 protein: CASSQQVGMVQPQHF
CDR3 DNA: TGTGCCAGTAGTCAACAGGTAGGGATGGTTCAGCCCCAGCATTTT

clone size: -
D gene: TRBD1
V gene: TRBV9
J gene: TRBJ1-2
CDR3 protein: CASKRDSENYGYTF
CDR3 DNA: TGTGCCAGTAAACGGGACAGTGAGAACTATGGCTACACCTTC

clone size: once
D gene: TRBD1
V gene: TRBV9
J gene: TRBJ1-2
CDR3 protein: CASSHQSGTGFYGYTF
CDR3 DNA: TGTGCCAGCAGCCATCAATCCGGGACAGGGTTCTATGGCTACACCTTC

clone size: -
D gene: -
V gene: TRBV12-3/TRBV12-4
J gene: TRBJ2-7
CDR3 protein: CASSQTSYEQYF
CDR3 DNA: TGTGCCAGCAGCCAGACATCCTACGAGCAGTACTTC

clone size: -
D gene: -
V gene: TRBV19
J gene: TRBJ1-4
CDR3 protein: CASSIGAGYNEKLFF
CDR3 DNA: TGTGCCAGTAGTATAGGGGCGGGGTATAATGAAAAACTGTTTTTT

clone size: -
D gene: -
V gene: TRBV27
J gene: TRBJ2-1
CDR3 protein: CASSSGLSSYNEQFF
CDR3 DNA: TGTGCCAGCAGTTCCGGACTGAGCTCCTACAATGAGCAGTTCTTC

clone size: -
D gene: -
V gene: TRBV6-5
J gene: TRBJ1-5
CDR3 protein: CASSLENSNQPQHF
CDR3 DNA: TGTGCCAGCAGCTTAGAAAATAGCAATCAGCCCCAGCATTTT